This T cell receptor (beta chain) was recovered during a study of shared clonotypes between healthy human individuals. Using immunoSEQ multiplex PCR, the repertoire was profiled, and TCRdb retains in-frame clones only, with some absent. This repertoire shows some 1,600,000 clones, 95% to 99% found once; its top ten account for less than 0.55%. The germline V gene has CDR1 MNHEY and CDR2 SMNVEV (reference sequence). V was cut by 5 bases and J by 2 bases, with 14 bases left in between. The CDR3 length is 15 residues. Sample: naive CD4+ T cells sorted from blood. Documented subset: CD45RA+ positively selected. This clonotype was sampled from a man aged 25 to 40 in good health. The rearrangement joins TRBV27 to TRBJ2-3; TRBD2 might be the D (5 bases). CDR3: CASSSPHSDTDTQYF. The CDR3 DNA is TGTGCCAGCAGTAGCCCCCATAGCGACACAGATACGCAGTATTTT.